A selection of T cell receptor beta chains follows, all from one sample in a study of shared clonotypes between healthy human individuals. Clones were sequenced by immunoSEQ multiplex PCR, and TCRdb holds only the in-frame ones, with some missing. The sample yields some 240,000 clones, approximately 65% seen once. The sequencing sample was made of memory CD4+ T cells sorted from blood. The source of these receptors is a man aged 25 to 45 in good health. CDR3s include the opening cysteine and the closing phenylalanine or tryptophan. The D gene is left open where the match is weak. Clone sizes are given selectively: once, few, many, or a class where the clone is expanded.

D gene	V gene	J gene	clone size	CDR3 DNA	CDR3 protein
NA	TRBV28	TRBJ1-3	once	TGTGCCAGCAGTTTTCGTACGTCGAGGGTAACCATATATTTT	CASSFRTSRVTIYF
NA	TRBV15	TRBJ2-3	NA	TGTGCCACCAGCACACGACAGTTAACAGATACGCAGTATTTT	CATSTRQLTDTQYF
NA	TRBV6-1	TRBJ2-3	NA	TGTGCCAGCAGTGAGTTTGGGGGAGAAACCTATACCACAGATACGCAGTATTTT	CASSEFGGETYTTDTQYF
TRBD1	TRBV19	TRBJ2-6	NA	TGTGCCAGTACCCTTCGACAGGGTCAGGCTGGGGCCAACGTCCTGACTTTC	CASTLRQGQAGANVLTF
NA	TRBV2	TRBJ2-4	NA	TGTGCCAGCAGGGCCAGGGGGGACATTCAGTACTTC	CASRARGDIQYF
NA	TRBV11-3	TRBJ2-1	NA	TGTGCCAGCAGCTTAGACGGGGACAATGAGCAGTTCTTC	CASSLDGDNEQFF
TRBD1	TRBV5-6	TRBJ1-4	NA	TGTGCCAGCAGCTCCCCGCAGGGGGTAGGGCGAAAACTGTTTTTT	CASSSPQGVGRKLFF
TRBD2	TRBV5-6	TRBJ2-3	NA	TGTGCCAGCAGCTCATTAACTAGCGGGAGAGGAACAGATACGCAGTATTTT	CASSSLTSGRGTDTQYF
TRBD2	TRBV13	TRBJ2-1	few	TGTGCCAGCAGCTTGCGACTAGCGGGAGTTAATGAGCAGTTCTTC	CASSLRLAGVNEQFF
NA	TRBV10-3	TRBJ1-2	many	TGTGCCATCAGCACCCAACCCTATGGCTACACCTTC	CAISTQPYGYTF
NA	TRBV18	TRBJ2-3	NA	TGTGCCAGCTCACCACCGGTCAGGAGCACAGATACGCAGTATTTT	CASSPPVRSTDTQYF
NA	TRBV18	TRBJ2-1	NA	TGTGCCAGCTCACCAAAGAATGAGCAGTTCTTC	CASSPKNEQFF
NA	TRBV7-9	TRBJ2-7	NA	TGTGCCAGCAGCTTGGGGCTCGCCTACGAGCAGTACTTC	CASSLGLAYEQYF
NA	TRBV21-1	TRBJ2-4	NA	TGTGCCAGCAGCAAAACCTCCACAGGGGAGGCGAACATTCAGTACTTC	CASSKTSTGEANIQYF
TRBD1	TRBV5-3	TRBJ2-7	NA	TGTGCCAGAAGCTTGAGGACAGGTATTTACGAGCAGTACTTC	CARSLRTGIYEQYF
NA	TRBV19	TRBJ1-1	many	TGTGCCAGTAGTATAAGGGGACAGAACACTGAAGCTTTCTTT	CASSIRGQNTEAFF
TRBD1	TRBV6-5	TRBJ2-2	few	TGTGCCAGCAGTTACGGCAGGGGGCAAGGCACCGGGGAGCTGTTTTTT	CASSYGRGQGTGELFF
TRBD2	TRBV2	TRBJ2-3	NA	TGTGCCAGCAGGAATTGGGCGGGAGGATCCACAGATACGCAGTATTTT	CASRNWAGGSTDTQYF
NA	TRBV9	TRBJ2-7	NA	TGTGCCAGCAGCGTAGATTCAGGTCCCTACGAGCAGTACTTC	CASSVDSGPYEQYF
NA	TRBV7-2	TRBJ2-4	NA	TGTGCCAGCAGCTTACAAACGGGAGACCACATTCAGTACTTC	CASSLQTGDHIQYF
NA	TRBV7-9	TRBJ2-7	NA	TGTGCCAGCAGCTTAGAAATCGGCGAGCAGTACTTC	CASSLEIGEQYF
NA	TRBV15	TRBJ2-1	NA	TGTGCCACCAGCCCAGGGGCGGGAAACTACAATGAGCAGTTCTTC	CATSPGAGNYNEQFF
NA	TRBV27	TRBJ1-4	few	TGTGCCAGCAGTCCGAGGGCAGGGCTCTATGAAAAACTGTTTTTT	CASSPRAGLYEKLFF
NA	TRBV14	TRBJ2-2	NA	TGTGCCAGCAGCCAAGAGAGTCCCACCGGGGAGCTGTTTTTT	CASSQESPTGELFF
TRBD2	TRBV27	TRBJ2-7	few	TGTGCCAGCAGTTTAAAGGCTAGCGGGAGTTACGAGCAGTACTTC	CASSLKASGSYEQYF
NA	TRBV5-1	TRBJ2-2	few	TGCGCCAGCAGCTTGTTGAGTGTTTCGCTGAACACCGGGGAGCTGTTTTTT	CASSLLSVSLNTGELFF
NA	TRBV7-2	TRBJ2-5	NA	TGTGCCAGCAGCTCCAGGGCCGGAGAAGAGACCCAGTACTTC	CASSSRAGEETQYF
NA	TRBV7-1	TRBJ2-5	NA	TGTGCCAGCAGCGCGGAGCAGGGTGCGCAAGAGACCCAGTACTTC	CASSAEQGAQETQYF
NA	TRBV9	TRBJ2-3	NA	TGTGCCAGCAGCGCCCACATAAGCACAGATACGCAGTATTTT	CASSAHISTDTQYF
NA	TRBV5-1	TRBJ2-5	NA	TGCGCCAGCAGCTTGGGGACGGTTTCACAAGAGACCCAGTACTTC	CASSLGTVSQETQYF
TRBD1	TRBV11-1	TRBJ1-1	few	TGTGCCAGTAGCTCTACAGGGGCGAACACTGAAGCTTTCTTT	CASSSTGANTEAFF
NA	TRBV20-1	TRBJ1-1	NA	TGCAGTGCTAGAGATACCCCTGAAGCTTTCTTT	CSARDTPEAFF
NA	TRBV6-1	TRBJ2-7	NA	TGTGCCAGCAGTGAATCCCCTGGGCCCTACGAGCAGTACTTC	CASSESPGPYEQYF
NA	TRBV5-4	TRBJ2-1	NA	TGTGCCAGCAGCCAGTCTTCCGACGGGGACAATGAGCAGTTCTTC	CASSQSSDGDNEQFF
TRBD1	TRBV7-2	TRBJ2-2	NA	TGTGCCAGCAGGAACCAGGGGGCGGTGAACACCGGGGAGCTGTTTTTT	CASRNQGAVNTGELFF
NA	TRBV5-4	TRBJ2-1	NA	TGTGCCAGCAGCATGGGGGTAAACAATGAGCAGTTCTTC	CASSMGVNNEQFF
NA	TRBV6-4	TRBJ1-5	NA	TGTGCCAGCAGTGACTCGAATGGGCAGCCCCAGCATTTT	CASSDSNGQPQHF
NA	TRBV9	TRBJ2-7	NA	TGTGCCAGCAACCAAAAGGGGGAAACCTACGAGCAGTACTTC	CASNQKGETYEQYF
NA	TRBV5-5	TRBJ2-2	few	TGTGCCAGCAGCTTGGAAGGGTACGGGGAGCTGTTTTTT	CASSLEGYGELFF
NA	TRBV10-3	TRBJ2-1	NA	TGTGCCATCAGCGAAAGTATTTGGGCGGCCTCCTACAATGAGCAGTTCTTC	CAISESIWAASYNEQFF
TRBD1	TRBV23-1	TRBJ1-5	NA	TGCGCCAGCAGTCAACCAAACGGGACAGGGATTGGCAATCAGCCCCAGCATTTT	CASSQPNGTGIGNQPQHF
NA	TRBV7-2	TRBJ2-7	many	TGTGCCAGCAGCTTAGGACGGGGAAGCTCCTACGAGCAGTACTTC	CASSLGRGSSYEQYF
NA	TRBV19	TRBJ2-5	NA	TGTGCCAGTAGTATATGGGGGGCGGGGGTCGAAGAGACCCAGTACTTC	CASSIWGAGVEETQYF
TRBD1	TRBV7-8	TRBJ2-7	few	TGTGCCAGCAGCTTTTACCGGGACAGGGCCTACGAGCAGTACTTC	CASSFYRDRAYEQYF
NA	TRBV2	TRBJ2-5	NA	TGTGCCAGCAGCTCTCATTCGGAGACCCAGTACTTC	CASSSHSETQYF
NA	TRBV7-9	TRBJ2-5	few	TGTGCCAGCAGCCCACGAGGGGCGCAGGAGACCCAGTACTTC	CASSPRGAQETQYF
NA	TRBV6-6	TRBJ1-2	NA	TGTGCCAGCATCTCGTTACAGGGTGGCTACACCTTC	CASISLQGGYTF